Below, 20 T cell receptor beta chains from the same sample are listed, as sequenced in a study of T cell repertoires in cytomegalovirus infection. From the reads, TCRdb called clonotypes with MiXCR, one entry per CDR3 protein. The data show roughly 150,000 distinct CDR3 sequences, about a sixth seen once. The sample taken for sequencing was CD8+ T cells from PBMCs. These receptors all stem from a human donor in good health (CMV status not recorded). Some clones in this sample may be carry-over from other donors' samples.

The rearrangement links TRBV6-2 or TRBV6-3 to TRBJ1-5; 7 bases align to TRBD1. Germline loops: CDR1 MNHEY, CDR2 SVGEGT. This CDR3 comprises 13 residues. V lost 8 bases, J lost 9 bases, and 10 bases stayed unmatched. This CDR3 is CASRDREFGPQHF. CDR3 nucleotide sequence: TGTGCCAGCCGGGACAGAGAGTTTGGGCCCCAGCATTTT.

The rearrangement links TRBV7-2 to TRBJ2-7; 7 bases agree with TRBD2. The CDR3 length is 13 residues. J was trimmed by 3 bases and V by 4 bases; bases with no gene match: 3. Germline V gene data show CDR1 as SGHTA and CDR2 as FQGNSA. CDR3 region: CASSSGLLYEQYF. CDR3 bases: TGTGCCAGCAGCTCGGGACTACTCTACGAGCAGTACTTC. The whole variable domain, remainder taken from reference TRBV7-2 and TRBJ2-7, is GAGVSQSPSNKVTEKGKDVELRCDPISGHTALYWYRQSLGQGLEFLIYFQGNSAPDKSGLPSDRFSAERTGGSVSTLTIQRTQQEDSAVYLCASSSGLLYEQYFGPGTRLTVT.

This clonotype was counted between two and nine times. The rearrangement links TRBV6-2 or TRBV6-3 to TRBJ2-3; 12 bases are a match to TRBD2. Losses at the gene ends were 4 bases for V and 4 bases for J; bases not matched to a gene: 6. The CDR3 covers 16 residues. Germline CDR1 is MNHEY and CDR2 is SVGEGT. Here the CDR3 reads CASSSTSGSDSDTQYF. CDR3 nucleotides: TGTGCCAGCAGTTCGACTAGCGGGAGCGATTCAGATACGCAGTATTTT.

This clonotype was observed a few times. The chain has TRBV7-7 and TRBJ2-3, with 7 bases matching TRBD1. Germline CDR1 and CDR2: SSHAT and FNYEAQ (reference sequence). Trimming at V came to 3 bases and at J to 3 bases, leaving 6 bases not matched to a gene. This CDR3 region has 15 residues. CDR3 in amino acids: CASSFGTEVTDTQYF. Written as DNA, the CDR3 is TGTGCCAGCAGCTTCGGGACAGAAGTTACAGATACGCAGTATTTT.

V gene TRBV10-3 combines with J gene TRBJ2-3, with D perhaps assigned TRBD1 or TRBD2 (5 bases each). The V and J ends lost 8 bases and 2 bases respectively, with 11 bases between them. The germline V gene encodes CDR1 ENHRY and CDR2 SYGVKD. CDR3 length: 13 residues. The DNA for the CDR3 is TGTGCCATCTGGGACCTTCACACAGATACGCAGTATTTT. It yields the protein CAIWDLHTDTQYF.

This clonotype was seen many times. The rearrangement joins TRBV6-1 to TRBJ2-2; D is ambiguous. Germline V CDR1 and CDR2: MNHNS, SASEGT. V gave up 1 base and J gave up 1 base, with 4 bases separating them. CDR3 size: 14 residues. Here the CDR3 reads CASSEGRNTGELFF. As DNA, the CDR3 is TGTGCCAGCAGTGAAGGGAGGAACACCGGGGAGCTGTTTTTT.

In its sample, this clonotype was seen many times. J is TRBJ1-1 and V is TRBV7-8, with 8 bases identical to TRBD1. The V segment lost 1 base and the J segment 0 bases; nucleotides outside the gene matches: 13. The CDR3 sequence is 19 residues long. The germline V gene encodes CDR1 SGHVS and CDR2 FQNEAQ. CDR3 region: CASSLVPDREEVVNTEAFF. Here the CDR3 DNA reads TGTGCCAGCAGCTTAGTTCCGGACAGGGAGGAGGTCGTGAACACTGAAGCTTTCTTT.

This chain uses TRBV28 with TRBJ1-1; possible D gene TRBD1, 6 bases. Germline V CDR1 and CDR2: MDHEN, SYDVKM. The CDR3 length is 12 residues. Trimming removed 8 bases at V and 9 bases at J, with 16 bases between. The CDR3, as DNA: TGTGCCAGCTATGCTTCAGGGGAGCAAGCTTTCTTT. It codes for CASYASGEQAFF.

This chain links TRBV25-1 with TRBJ2-1; TRBD1 or TRBD2 may be the D gene (6 bases each). The CDR3 extends over 16 amino acids. CDR1 and CDR2 (germline): MGHDK, SYGVNS. V lost 9 bases and J 8 bases, leaving 26 bases between the germline ends. CDR3 DNA: TGTGCCAGTTCCTCGGGGGCGAGTCGTACAATCCATGAGCAGTTCTTC. Its translation: CASSSGASRTIHEQFF.

A few counts support this clonotype. The genes are TRBV11-2 and TRBJ2-7; TRBD1 might be the D (6 bases). V shed 5 bases and J shed 1 base, with 9 bases lying between them. Germline V gives CDR1 SGHAT, CDR2 FQNNGV. This CDR3 comprises 13 residues. The CDR3 DNA reads as TGTGCCAGCAGCATGGGGGCTTCCTACGAGCAGTACTTC. Protein: CASSMGASYEQYF.

The chain is built from TRBV19 and TRBJ1-1; possible D gene TRBD1, 6 bases. The V and J ends lost 7 bases and 8 bases respectively, with 17 bases between them. CDR1 and CDR2 (germline): LNHDA, SQIVND (reference sequence). The CDR3 has 13 residues. The CDR3, as DNA: TGTGCCAGTACCCTGACCAGGGGATCGGAAGCTTTCTTT. It is translated as CASTLTRGSEAFF. The full variable domain, rest sourced from reference TRBV19 and TRBJ1-1, is DGGITQSPKYLFRKEGQNVTLSCEQNLNHDAMYWYRQDPGQGLRLIYYSQIVNDFQKGDIAEGYSVSREKKESFPLTVTSAQKNPTAFYLCASTLTRGSEAFFGQGTRLTVV.

There are a few counts of this clonotype. CDR3 DNA sequence: TGTGCCAGCAGACAGGCCCTTGTAGCGGCGTACAATGAGCAGTTCTTC. Amino acid sequence: CASRQALVAAYNEQFF. This chain connects TRBV6-4 to TRBJ2-1, with a weak D call TRBD2 (6 bases). Germline V gene lookup returns CDR1 MRHNA and CDR2 SNTAGT. The CDR3 contains 16 residues. The V and J ends lost 6 bases and 4 bases respectively, with 19 bases between them.

This clonotype was observed a handful of times. This chain uses TRBV7-9 with TRBJ2-5; D is unresolved. The CDR3 is made up of 14 amino acids. Germline CDR1 SEHNR, CDR2 FQNEAQ (reference sequence). The V gene lost 5 bases and the J gene lost 3 bases, with 13 bases spanning the gap. The CDR3 nucleotides read TGTGCCAGCAGCATACCTGGATGGGAAGAGACCCAGTACTTC. It yields the protein CASSIPGWEETQYF.

The chain employs TRBV5-4 and TRBJ2-3; D gene unclear. The CDR3 totals 14 residues. CDR1 is SGHNT, CDR2 YYREEE, per germline (reference sequence). Trimming pared 4 bases from V and 4 bases from J, leaving 13 bases between. The CDR3: CASSLGRAPDTQYF. In nucleotides, the CDR3 is TGTGCCAGCAGCCTAGGACGGGCCCCAGATACGCAGTATTTT. The full variable domain, its missing parts supplied by reference TRBV5-4 and TRBJ2-3, is ETGVTQSPTHLIKTRGQQVTLRCSSQSGHNTVSWYQQALGQGPQFIFQYYREEENGRGNFPPRFSGLQFPNYSSELNVNALELDDSALYLCASSLGRAPDTQYFGPGTRLTVL.

This clonotype was counted a few times. The CDR3 reads CASSPRGGRSYNEQFF. CDR3 sequence (DNA): TGTGCCAGCAGCCCACGCGGGGGGCGCTCCTACAATGAGCAGTTCTTC. This chain links TRBV7-9 with TRBJ2-1; 8 positions match TRBD2. This CDR3 has 16 amino acids. Germline V gives CDR1 SEHNR, CDR2 FQNEAQ (reference sequence). Trimming at V came to 5 bases and at J to 0 bases, leaving 6 bases not matched to a gene.

The sample holds a few counts of this clonotype. The CDR3 sequence is CASSLAQEVNTEAFF. The CDR3 nucleotides read TGTGCCAGCAGCTTAGCGCAGGAAGTGAACACTGAAGCTTTCTTT. The chain uses TRBV7-8 and TRBJ1-1; D is unclear. Trimming shortened V by 0 bases and J by 0 bases, and 8 bases separated the two germline ends. From germline, CDR1 is SGHVS and CDR2 FQNEAQ. The CDR3 is made up of 15 amino acids. Based on the CDR3 plus reference TRBV7-8 and TRBJ1-1, the full variable domain is GAGVSQSPRYKVAKRGQDVALRCDPISGHVSLFWYQQALGQGPEFLTYFQNEAQLDKSGLPSDRFFAERPEGSVSTLKIQRTQQEDSAVYLCASSLAQEVNTEAFFGQGTRLTVV.

The chain combines TRBV2 with TRBJ1-4, with no clear D. CDR1 SNHLY and CDR2 FYNNEI come from the germline V gene. Trimming removed 7 bases at V and 1 base at J, with 13 bases between. This CDR3 has 15 residues. CDR3 region: CASKTVPVTNEKLFF. As DNA, the CDR3 is TGTGCCAGCAAAACAGTTCCCGTAACTAATGAAAAACTGTTTTTT.

This clonotype came up a few times. The chain couples TRBV7-6 to TRBJ1-1; 11 bases fit TRBD1. J lost 1 base, V lost 4 bases, and 5 bases had no gene match. CDR3 length: 16 residues. Looked up from germline, CDR1 is SGHVS and CDR2 is FNYEAQ. The CDR3 is CASSSRTGGPNTEAFF. CDR3 DNA: TGTGCCAGCAGCTCGCGGACAGGGGGCCCGAACACTGAAGCTTTCTTT.

The chain couples TRBV6-1 to TRBJ2-7; unclear D gene. Looked up from germline, CDR1 is MNHNS and CDR2 is SASEGT. The V end lost 5 bases, the J end lost 0 bases, and 11 bases lay between the germline ends. The CDR3 length is 14 residues. CDR3 nucleotides: TGTGCCAGCAGTCAACAAGAGCTCTCCTACGAGCAGTACTTC. It codes for CASSQQELSYEQYF.

Many counts were recorded for this clonotype. The chain is built from TRBV7-2 and TRBJ2-2, with D tentatively TRBD2 (6 bases). There are 14 residues in the CDR3. Germline-derived CDR1 and CDR2 are SGHTA and FQGNSA. V lost 3 bases and J lost 6, with 11 bases in between. CDR3 bases: TGTGCCAGCAGCTTTCCTAGCGCGGCCGGGGAGCTGTTTTTT. This sequence encodes CASSFPSAAGELFF.